The 20 T cell receptor beta chains presented below share a single source sample, sequenced in a study of metastatic and nonmetastatic thyroid tumors. TCRdb reprocessed the PCR reads via MiXCR. The sample has around 13,000 clones, 23% seen once. Until they underwent thyroid surgery, no patient had received any treatment. The sequenced material came from adjacent normal tissue. The receptors were gathered from a female donor with papillary thyroid cancer or a benign thyroid nodule (not recorded which). Some clones in this sample may be carry-over from other donors' samples.

This clone has more than one count but fewer than ten. The chain is built from TRBV2 and TRBJ2-3; D is unclear. From germline, CDR1 is SNHLY and CDR2 FYNNEI. The CDR3 runs 11 residues. V lost 6 bases and J 2 bases, leaving 3 bases between the germline ends. The CDR3 protein is CASRATDTQYF. In DNA form, the CDR3 reads TGTGCCAGCAGAGCCACAGATACGCAGTATTTT.

As concerns this clone: The junction shows a germline mismatch at one end, possibly a read error. Here the CDR3 DNA reads TGCAGTGCTAGAGATCAGGCAGGGGGTGAAAAACTGTCTTTT. Translation gives CSARDQAGGEKLSF. V and J are TRBV20-1 and TRBJ1-4, with 7 bases matching TRBD1. Germline CDR1 and CDR2: DFQATT and SNEGSKA (reference sequence). The CDR3 runs to 14 residues.

Within the sample, this clone is medium-sized (0.01 to 0.1%). J is TRBJ2-2 and V is TRBV27; 7 bases agree with TRBD2. The V segment lost 7 bases and the J segment 3 bases; nucleotides outside the gene matches: 17. Looked up from germline, CDR1 is MNHEY and CDR2 is SMNVEV (reference sequence). The CDR3 runs to 18 residues. The CDR3 is CASKEARGGSSHTGELFF. The CDR3 nucleotides are TGTGCCAGCAAAGAAGCTAGGGGCGGGAGTTCGCACACCGGGGAGCTGTTTTTT.

V and J are TRBV10-2 and TRBJ2-3; TRBD1 matches 7 bases. Germline trimming cut 5 bases from V and 5 bases from J; bases unmatched to any gene: 10. This CDR3 spans 15 amino acids. Germline V gene data show CDR1 as WSHSY and CDR2 as SAAADI. The CDR3 spells CASSPTGDTQDTQYF. CDR3 coding DNA: TGCGCCAGCAGTCCAACAGGGGACACACAAGATACGCAGTATTTT.

This clone is labeled as medium-sized. The V gene is TRBV2, the J gene TRBJ1-3, with a possible D match to TRBD1 (6 bases). The CDR3 spans 13 residues. The germline CDR1 and CDR2 sequences are SNHLY and FYNNEI. Trimming pared 10 bases from V and 0 bases from J, leaving 10 bases between. The CDR3 coding sequence is TGTGCCACCGCACAGGGCTCTGGAAACACCATATATTTT. It codes for CATAQGSGNTIYF.

This clone was seen only a few times. The chain is built from TRBV28 and TRBJ2-3, with D hard to call. This CDR3 is built from 17 residues. Germline loops: CDR1 MDHEN, CDR2 SYDVKM. The V end was cut by 4 bases, the J end by 0 bases, with 17 bases between. The CDR3 bases are TGTGCCAGCAGTTCCCCGTTTCAACTGTCTAGCACAGATACGCAGTATTTT. Translated, it gives CASSSPFQLSSTDTQYF.

In this sample, this clone turned up a few times. This may be a read error, as it is one base from a much larger clone. The chain recombines TRBV2 with TRBJ2-3; no definite D call. The CDR3 is 13 residues long. Trimming took off 8 bases at V and 6 bases at J, with 15 bases between the two ends. Germline-derived CDR1 and CDR2 are SNHLY and FYNNEI. The CDR3 here is CASGLFKYDTQYF. The CDR3 nucleotides read TGTGCCAGCGGGCTTTTCAAGTACGATACGCAGTATTTT. The whole variable domain, filled in from reference TRBV2 and TRBJ2-3, reads EPEVTQTPSHQVTQMGQEVILRCVPISNHLYFYWYRQILGQKVEFLVSFYNNEISEKSEIFDDQFSVERPDGSNFTLKIRSTKLEDSAMYFCASGLFKYDTQYFGPGTRLTVL.

The chain employs TRBV5-5 and TRBJ1-2; D possibly corresponds to TRBD1 (6 bases). The CDR3 length is 16 residues. The germline V gene has CDR1 SGHKS and CDR2 YYEKEE (reference sequence). Between the trimmed V and J ends, which lost 1 base and 4 bases, there was a span of 17 bases. For the CDR3, the DNA is TGTGCCAGCAGCTTGAATTGGGTGGCACAGGGCTATGGCTACACCTTC. This codes for CASSLNWVAQGYGYTF.

This clone was picked up a small number of times. The V and J genes are TRBV6-1 and TRBJ2-7; no reliable D call. Trimming took 3 bases from V and 3 from J, leaving 9 bases between them. The CDR3 consists of 13 residues. Per the germline V gene, CDR1 is MNHNS and CDR2 is SASEGT. The CDR3 region is CASSEEPYYEQYF. The CDR3 DNA reads TGTGCCAGCAGTGAGGAACCATACTACGAGCAGTACTTC.

There are a few counts of this clone. Written as DNA, the CDR3 is TGTGCCAGCAGTTACTCTGGTCTAGCGGGGGCTGGGGCCAACGTCCTGACTTTC. It translates to CASSYSGLAGAGANVLTF. The chain links TRBV6-5 to TRBJ2-6; 10 positions agree with TRBD2. The length of the CDR3 is 18 residues. The ends lost 0 bases at V and 2 bases at J; junction bases unmatched: 4. Germline V gene data show CDR1 as MNHEY and CDR2 as SVGAGI.

The table lists this clone with many counts. The CDR3 reads CSGASAVPSSYNEQFF. The CDR3 coding sequence is TGCAGTGGGGCCTCTGCGGTCCCGAGCTCCTACAATGAGCAGTTCTTC. V and J are TRBV20-1 and TRBJ2-1; D is unclear. In germline, CDR1 is DFQATT, CDR2 SNEGSKA (reference sequence). With 7 bases removed from V and 0 bases from J, the gap between germline ends came to 19 bases. This CDR3 has 16 residues.

In this sample, this clone turned up many times. The genes are TRBV4-1 and TRBJ2-1; tentative D call: TRBD2 (5 bases). Trimming pared 0 bases from V and 9 bases from J, leaving 12 bases between. This CDR3 contains 14 residues. The germline V gene has CDR1 MGHRA and CDR2 YSYEKL. The CDR3 coding sequence is TGCGCCAGCAGCCAAGATGAGGGTTGGGGTGAGCAGTTCTTC. Translating gives CASSQDEGWGEQFF.

Judged by abundance, this clone is medium-sized. This rearrangement joins TRBV24-1 to TRBJ1-1, with TRBD1 as a possible D gene (6 bases). Looked up from germline, CDR1 is KGHDR and CDR2 is SFDVKD. CDR3 length: 12 amino acids. Trimming cost V 10 bases and J 4 bases, with 12 bases left between them. The CDR3 sequence: CATRGGGTEAFF. In nucleotides, the CDR3 is TGTGCCACGAGAGGGGGGGGCACTGAAGCTTTCTTT.

The rearrangement links TRBV11-2 to TRBJ2-3, with unresolved D. With 1 base removed from V and 6 bases from J, the gap between germline ends came to 2 bases. The CDR3 contains 11 residues. Germline assignment: CDR1 SGHAT and CDR2 FQNNGV. CDR3 DNA sequence: TGTGCCAGCAGCTTAGCTGATACGCAGTATTTT. It codes for CASSLADTQYF.

A remark on this clone: The final CDR3 position lacks the conserved phenylalanine or tryptophan, pointing to a likely read error. This chain uses TRBV27 with TRBJ1-1; D is unresolved. This CDR3 has 13 amino acids. In germline, CDR1 is MNHEY, CDR2 SMNVEV (reference sequence). DNA of the CDR3: TGTTCCAGCAGTTTATCTGGGAAGACTGAAGCTTTCTAT. It translates to CSSSLSGKTEAFY.

This clone was counted only a few times. This could be a read error, since a much larger clone is one nucleotide away. This rearrangement joins TRBV24-1 to TRBJ2-1; D unresolved. The CDR3 contains 12 residues. Germline-derived CDR1 and CDR2 are KGHDR and SFDVKD. CDR3 loop: CATSDVRNEQFF. The CDR3 coding sequence is TGTGCCACCAGTGATGTTCGCAATGAGCAATTCTTC.

This clone was picked up one time. The V call is TRBV20-1, the J call TRBJ2-1; D unresolved. Germline V gene data show CDR1 as DFQATT and CDR2 as SNEGSKA (reference sequence). The CDR3 totals 12 residues. V was trimmed by 8 bases and J by 8 bases, leaving 16 bases between them. This CDR3 reads CSSHLQWDEQFF. The CDR3 DNA sequence: TGCAGTTCGCATCTCCAGTGGGATGAGCAGTTCTTC.

The chain uses TRBV6-2 or TRBV6-3 and TRBJ2-7, with TRBD2 identical over 10 bases. Germline V lookup: CDR1 MNHEY, CDR2 SVGEGT. The CDR3 extends over 17 amino acids. V lost 2 bases to trimming and J lost 0 bases; unmatched junction nucleotides: 7. CDR3 sequence reads: CASSYASGGLVSYEQYF. The CDR3 nucleotides are TGTGCCAGCAGTTACGCTAGCGGGGGTTTGGTCTCCTACGAGCAGTACTTC.

This clone was seen only a few times. The CDR3: CASSPQGAGYGYTF. CDR3 coding DNA: TGTGCCAGCAGTCCTCAGGGGGCGGGCTATGGCTACACCTTC. The V gene is TRBV6-1, the J gene TRBJ1-2, with 8 bases aligning to TRBD1. CDR1 and CDR2 (germline): MNHNS, SASEGT. The trim removed 5 bases at V and 4 bases at J, leaving 6 bases unmatched. The CDR3 sequence is 14 residues long.

This clone is classed as medium-sized (0.01 to 0.1%). CDR3 DNA: TGCGCCAGCAGCTTGGGGGGAGGACAGTTAACCGAAGCTTTCTTT. Translating it yields CASSLGGGQLTEAFF. J is TRBJ1-1 and V is TRBV5-1, with a tentative D call TRBD1 (6 bases). This CDR3 spans 15 amino acids. Per germline, CDR1 SGHRS and CDR2 YFSETQ. Trimming cost V 0 bases and J 8 bases, with 17 bases left between them.